This TCR beta chain was identified in a study of cytomegalovirus exposure and HLA in healthy donors. Germline trimming cut 5 bases from V and 2 bases from J; bases unmatched to any gene: 2. The V gene's germline CDR1 is MDHEN and CDR2 SYDVKM. This CDR3 comprises 13 residues. PCR primers comprised 60 Vbeta and 13 Jbeta primers. Profiled with immunoSEQ multiplex PCR; TCRdb holds only in-frame clones, not every one. The sample holds 75,000 to 95,000 clones; about two thirds are singletons and the top ten take roughly 21%. The V gene is TRBV28, the J gene TRBJ1-2; 7 bases match TRBD1. The origin of this receptor is a woman aged 45-65 years in good health and CMV-seropositive. The sequencing sample was made of PBMCs. The CDR3 loop is CASSAGQNYGYTF. In DNA, the CDR3 is TGTGCCAGCAGTGCGGGACAGAACTATGGCTACACCTTC.